The T cell receptor (beta chain) described here comes from a study of CD8 T cells in ankylosing spondylitis. Study conclusions and caveats: Ankylosing spondylitis blood seemed to carry a telltale TCR beta motif made of several highly homologous variants. Before this, some motif variants had been reported in reactive arthritis synovial fluid and blood.

This clonotype was observed many times. Its specificity is unknown. V lost 0 bases, J lost 2 bases, and 3 bases lay in between. CDR3 length equals 13 residues. CDR1 is SGHRS and CDR2 is YFSETQ in the germline V gene. TCRdb re-analysed the 5' RACE reads in MiXCR, keeping a single row per CDR3 protein. The sample has fewer than 400,000 distinct CDR3 sequences; approximately 20% are singletons. The TCR comes from a male donor with ankylosing spondylitis. The chain carries TRBV5-1 and TRBJ1-5, with D hard to call. The sample comprised blood, either unsorted or a sorted T cell fraction (not recorded which). The CDR3 loop reads CASSLVGNQPQHF. The CDR3 region has the DNA TGCGCCAGCAGCTTGGTCGGCAATCAGCCCCAGCATTTT.